This TCR beta chain was sequenced during a study of cytomegalovirus exposure and HLA in healthy donors (dated by TCRdb to the late 2010s). For the study in its entirety: In an earlier analysis of 550 to 750 of the donors, 250 to 350 Gb of sequence data and 90 million to 120 million unique TCR beta sequences from about 190 million T cells were reported. About 320 gigabases of sequencing data and tens of millions of unique TCR sequences were included in an early release covering around 650 HLA-typed donors. Of the roughly 430 genotyped donors, roughly 85% fell in the genetic ancestry cluster associated with self-reported Caucasian donors. The study was designed to test whether signatures of past pathogen exposure could be identified by cataloging public T cell receptors. The T cell repertoires of 666 subjects were profiled by immunosequencing and related to cytomegalovirus serostatus. Along with the approximately 670-subject first cohort, a separate validation cohort of over 90 different subjects was used. The study combined high-throughput TCR immunosequencing, statistical association of individual TCRs with disease status, and machine learning to predict cytomegalovirus infection status. In a later analysis, previously published TCR beta repertoires from fewer than 750 donors were re-analyzed and high-resolution HLA genotyping was added so that TCR occurrence patterns could be studied. Rather than using new phenotypic data, the later analysis identified candidate immune exposures from TCR beta sequences and from how often those sequences occurred across donors. An earlier analysis of several hundred of the donors applied high-throughput TCR beta sequencing to assess whether each TCR beta V gene segment acted as functional or pseudogenic. Donor age, sex, ethnicity and CMV serostatus were compiled alongside the repertoire data. A later genetic analysis used genome-wide SNP genotypes for about three fifths of the roughly 700 donors, treating that subset as a discovery cohort. Every discovery cohort repertoire had been produced on one sequencing platform. Both class I and class II loci were covered by HLA typing, at four-digit resolution. Typing coverage varied by locus: 629-630 donors for A, B, C, DRB1 and DQB1; roughly 510 for DQA1; over 600 for DPA1; fewer than 480 for DPB1. Roughly 5 DR-DQ haplotypes were handled as single units for association and clustering because linkage in the cohort was strong. On average, roughly 250,000 unique TCR beta nucleotide sequences were sequenced per donor among more than 350 genotyped donors of the cohort, with approximately 18% of those sequences being non-productive.

About this clone: Its target antigen remains unknown. Base qualities are not at hand, and no much larger clone is one base apart.

The library was built by means of the immunoSEQ multiplex PCR assay. A mixture of 60 forward primers for TCR Vbeta segments and 13 reverse primers for TCR Jbeta segments was used in the multiplex PCR. The CDR3 region of rearranged TCR beta genes was amplified from genomic DNA by a multiplex PCR assay. Amplified TCR beta libraries were sequenced as 87-base-pair reads on the Illumina HiSeq System. Per the authors' processing: A later analysis counted some 74 million unique TCR beta chains across the 650 to 700 repertoires, and 9.5 million to 11 million of these chains were shared by at least two donors. Raw reads were error-corrected and collapsed into unique sequences with a nearest-neighbor algorithm that merged closely related sequences to remove PCR and sequencing errors. Alignment of CDR3 sequences to IMGT reference sequences was used to assign V, D and J gene segments. For a sequence to be retained, a match of at least six nucleotides to both a V gene segment and a J gene segment was required. Rearrangements were classified as productive when the CDR3 lacked stop codons and remained in frame with V and J, and all other rearrangements were classified as non-productive. CDR3 was defined according to IMGT convention as the region running from the second conserved V-encoded cysteine to the conserved J-encoded phenylalanine. In an earlier analysis of more than 550 of the donors, sequences lacking an unambiguous match to a single V gene segment were excluded. An earlier analysis of a few hundred of the donors called V segments functional above 56.7% productive rearrangements and segregating when the between-donor standard deviation exceeded 5%. To diagnose cytomegalovirus status from the catalog of TCR beta chain sequences, a statistical classification framework was built. In a later analysis, V and J genes were assigned by comparing TCR nucleotide sequences against IMGT/GENE-DB human TR gene sequences. In a later analysis, CDR3 sequences and most-parsimonious VDJ recombination scenarios were assigned using the TCRdist pipeline. A later analysis defined each TCR beta chain by its CDR3 amino acid sequence plus V-gene family, and excluded reads lacking a unique V-gene family. To address suspected cross-contamination and a sequencing artifact, a later analysis removed over 500 highly shared, low-generation-probability nucleotide sequences. In a later analysis, a clonal expansion index for each public chain was calculated from normalized within-repertoire ranks of inferred template counts. Generation probabilities in a later analysis came from a VDJ recombination model fitted to out-of-frame rearrangements, and those results were checked against IGoR. A later analysis scored TCR-TCR, TCR-HLA and TCR-CMV co-occurrence with hypergeometric tests, applying a repertoire-size bias correction to TCR pairs. To estimate false discovery rates, a later analysis permuted the HLA or CMV assignments 20 times. In a later analysis, co-occurring TCRs were grouped using DBSCAN, with TCRdist sequence similarity added in when clustering inside HLA-allele-positive subsets. Repertoires with fewer than 30,000 or more than 120,000 public chains, plus five repertoires with anomalous nucleotide sharing, were excluded from co-occurrence clustering. Here the immuneACCESS table is served through TCRdb, limited to in-frame sequences with V and J called. Missing clones are a known gap in these copies; in checked studies unresolved V genes cover under half, and the rest lacks a known reason. The DNA was the basis for D and trimming; V, J and clone size are from that table. The sample profile shows about 120,000 clones; roughly 82% of them were found once. The ten largest clones take up under 6.5% of the sample.

The cohort was made up of 500 to 800 healthy bone marrow donors. At the time of sampling, every cohort member was nominally healthy, though immune exposures that went unrecorded were likely present. The donor was CMV seropositive and was included in the group of 270 or so seropositive cohort members. A peripheral blood sample was collected from each donor, and TCR beta sequencing was performed on peripheral blood mononuclear cells. Genomic DNA was extracted from the blood cell samples with the Qiagen DNeasy Blood Extraction Kit. The CDR3 measures 13 amino acids from cysteine to phenylalanine. Only CDR3 DNA is held: 39 bases, read in frame from base 1. The germline V gene gives CDR1 as MDHEN and CDR2 as SYDVKM. Broader findings and caveats from the paper: Because counts were too low, about 17 rarely observed V segments, including chromosome 9 orphons, were excluded from the earlier analysis of several hundred of the donors. In both the original and validation cohorts, the classifier was reported to diagnose cytomegalovirus status with high specificity and sensitivity. Because HLA typing was unavailable for some donors at each locus, only the typed subset was used in association tests. According to a later analysis, most CMV-associated TCR beta chains appeared to be HLA-restricted, and the HLA associations seemed to be driven largely by CMV exposure. According to the authors, the approach could potentially be generalized to other disease states and immunological phenotypes. Several of the top co-occurrence clusters appeared to be linked to parvovirus B19, influenza, CMV and Epstein-Barr virus, according to a later analysis. Some IMGT-functional V segments, including TRBV6-2 and TRBV6-3, could not be told apart with the 87-base-pair reads, so those segments were excluded. Strong co-occurrence of HLA alleles, especially DR and DQ, made assigning TCR associations to individual alleles difficult. For the cohort, immune exposure information was limited to CMV serostatus. In a later analysis, TCR association rates were found to vary across HLA loci, with the most associated TCRs seen for DRB1 alleles and the fewest for HLA-C alleles. Specific HLA alleles were associated with 15,000 to 20,000 TCR beta sequences at a false discovery rate of 0.05 in a later analysis. A further reported finding was that TCR beta sequences accurately predicted the HLA-A and HLA-B alleles for most subjects in the first cohort. A cluster of highly shared sequence variants was judged likely to represent a technical artifact of the sequencing pipeline. In this cohort, only TCR beta chains were sequenced, and detectable features were limited by the absence of alpha or paired-chain data. A few of the identified cytomegalovirus-associated TCR beta chains were confirmed in vitro to be specific for cytomegalovirus antigens. An association between a missense DCLRE1C variant and V-gene and J-gene trimming of TCR beta chains was found in a later genetic analysis and replicated in an independent cohort. In an earlier analysis of over 550 of the donors, most TCR beta V segments were observed in productive rearrangements about 87% or about 30% of the time, broadly matching IMGT annotations. Most TCR sequences were observed very rarely across donors, whereas some public TCRs were present in many individuals. The presence/absence analyses assumed that sequencing depth was roughly uniform across donors, and that assumption may not be true. The study gave a list of under 200 TCR beta chains associated with cytomegalovirus. A later genetic analysis reported fewer N-insertions in productive TCRs among donors in an Asian-associated ancestry cluster than the approximately 700-donor mean. In a later analysis, HLA-associated TCR beta chains showed more clonal expansion and lower generation probabilities than non-associated chains that were equally common. Linkage disequilibrium might explain the correlated functional status among segregating V segments, but an unknown experimental factor could not be excluded.

The sequence was collected from a man aged 18-30 years in good health and CMV-seropositive. The sample taken for sequencing was PBMCs. The chain is encoded by TRBV28 joined to TRBJ2-5, with a tentative D gene TRBD1 over 5 matching bases. The end of the DNA fits TRBJ2-7 better, so the J call may be wrong. The nucleotide sequence is given as TGTGCCAGCAGCCGACAGTTCTCCTACGAGCAGTACTTC. Protein translation: CASSRQFSYEQYF.